The 21 T cell receptor beta chains presented below share a single source sample, sequenced in a study of T cells after yellow fever vaccination (dated by TCRdb to about 2019). Libraries came from 5' RACE. The sample was run on an Illumina HiSeq 2500. The public reads were reprocessed in TCRdb via fastp at Q25 and MiXCR, keeping in-frame beta chains. Identical CDR3 protein sequences are pooled into one entry, listed with their most common genes and DNA. The sample table contains approximately 510,000 distinct CDR3 sequences; only one count was recorded for around a fifth of them. The ten largest clones capture about a sixth of the sample. The treatment or condition label here, explained by the study, means: live attenuated yellow fever vaccine strain. The source material was PBMCs, sampled less than 25 days after the first yellow fever vaccination. The receptors come from a man younger than 35 who received the YFV17D yellow fever vaccine.

This clonotype has just a few counts. Here the CDR3 DNA reads TGCAGTCCCACGCTAGAAGGCCTCTATGGCTACACCTTC. It translates to CSPTLEGLYGYTF. V is TRBV20-1 and J is TRBJ1-2; no clear D. Looked up from germline, CDR1 is DFQATT and CDR2 is SNEGSKA (reference sequence). The CDR3 runs to 13 residues. The germline V and J ends were trimmed by 8 bases and 4 bases, with 17 bases remaining between them.

The chain is built from TRBV29-1 and TRBJ1-1; a weak D match, TRBD1 (5 bases). CDR1 and CDR2 from the germline V gene are SQVTM and ANQGSEA. This CDR3 region has 16 residues. V lost 7 bases, J lost 5 bases, and 26 bases lay in between. CDR3 sequence reads: CSAQDGGVLEWTEAFF. CDR3 sequence (DNA): TGCAGCGCCCAGGATGGGGGTGTACTTGAGTGGACTGAAGCTTTCTTT.

The CDR3 spells CASSLVGGDTQYF. CDR3 coding DNA: TGTGCCAGCTCATTAGTGGGGGGAGATACGCAGTATTTT. The V and J genes are TRBV7-7 and TRBJ2-3; TRBD2 is a possible D gene (6 bases). V dropped 8 bases and J dropped 5 bases, with 14 bases sitting between them. Germline CDR1 reads SSHAT; CDR2 reads FNYEAQ (reference sequence). This CDR3 region has 13 residues.

J is TRBJ1-3 and V is TRBV12-5, with D possibly being TRBD1 (6 bases). The germline V gene encodes CDR1 LGHNT and CDR2 FRNRAP. This CDR3 has 16 amino acids. The germline V and J ends were trimmed by 3 bases and 4 bases, with 16 bases remaining between them. The CDR3 spells CASGFSFPGAGNTIYF. The CDR3 region has the DNA TGTGCTAGTGGTTTTTCGTTTCCGGGGGCAGGAAACACCATATATTTT.

J is TRBJ2-7 and V is TRBV10-3; D may be TRBD1 or TRBD2 (8 bases each). The CDR3 loop spans 15 amino acids. V was shortened by 3 bases and J by 3 bases, with 15 bases between the two germline ends. The germline V gene has CDR1 ENHRY and CDR2 SYGVKD. The DNA of the CDR3 is TGTGCCATCAGTGATAGCGGGACAGGCATCTACGAGCAGTACGTC. It codes for CAISDSGTGIYEQYV.

The genes are TRBV7-2 and TRBJ2-5, with 10 bases lining up with TRBD1. The junction had 7 bases not matched to a gene; V was cut back by 5 bases and J by 1 base. Germline V CDR1 and CDR2: SGHTA, FQGNSA. The CDR3 length is 16 residues. As DNA, the CDR3 is TGTGCCAGCAGCATACCGGGACAGGGGACCCAAGAGACCCAGTACTTC. Protein sequence: CASSIPGQGTQETQYF.

The chain joins TRBV6-1 to TRBJ2-4; weak D call: TRBD1 (6 bases). CDR3 length: 15 residues. Germline V CDR1 and CDR2: MNHNS, SASEGT. The germline V and J ends were trimmed by 2 bases and 0 bases, with 8 bases remaining between them. The CDR3 sequence: CASSEPGAAKNIQYF. The CDR3 DNA sequence: TGTGCCAGCAGTGAACCAGGGGCAGCCAAAAACATTCAGTACTTC.

This clonotype was counted between two and nine times. The chain is built from TRBV4-3 and TRBJ2-2, with 9 bases that match TRBD2. The CDR3 is 15 residues long. The V segment lost 3 bases and the J segment 2 bases; nucleotides outside the gene matches: 1. The germline CDR1 and CDR2 sequences are LGHNA and YSLEER. CDR3 nucleotides: TGCGCCAGCAGCCAGCTAGCGGGAAACACCGGGGAGCTGTTTTTT. It codes for CASSQLAGNTGELFF.

This chain uses TRBV30 with TRBJ1-1; D possibly corresponds to TRBD1 (5 bases). The length of the CDR3 is 12 residues. CDR1 is GTSNPN and CDR2 is SVGIG in the germline V gene (reference sequence). Trimming stripped 1 base from V and 3 bases from J, with 6 bases between. The CDR3 sequence: CAWSGGYTEAFF. The CDR3 DNA reads as TGTGCCTGGAGTGGGGGGTACACTGAAGCTTTCTTT.

The CDR3 here is CASSGADRVNTEAFF. Here the CDR3 DNA reads TGTGCCAGCAGCGGAGCCGACAGGGTTAACACTGAAGCTTTCTTT. The rearrangement uses TRBV5-4 and TRBJ1-1; 7 bases map to TRBD1. Germline V gene sequence: CDR1 SGHNT, CDR2 YYREEE (reference sequence). V shed 4 bases and J 2 bases; nucleotides not matched to a gene: 8. The CDR3 length is 15 residues.

This chain links TRBV3-1 with TRBJ1-1; D perhaps matches TRBD1 (5 bases). The CDR3 length is 14 residues. The germline V gene has CDR1 LGHDT and CDR2 YNNKEL (reference sequence). Trimming removed 4 bases from V and 5 bases from J, with 14 bases in between. The CDR3 here is CASSPQGWGTEAFF. CDR3 DNA sequence: TGTGCCAGCAGCCCCCAGGGATGGGGGACTGAAGCTTTCTTT.

This clonotype has only a few counts. V and J are TRBV20-1 and TRBJ2-3; either TRBD1 or TRBD2 may supply D (5 bases each). The CDR3 extends over 15 amino acids. CDR1 DFQATT and CDR2 SNEGSKA come from the germline V gene (reference sequence). Deletions cut 3 bases from V and 0 bases from J, with 13 bases between. The CDR3: CSASGALKSTDTQYF. The CDR3 DNA is TGCAGTGCTAGCGGGGCACTAAAAAGCACAGATACGCAGTATTTT.

This clonotype turned up a few times. V gene TRBV3-1 combines with J gene TRBJ2-1, with TRBD2 identical over 9 bases. Germline V lookup: CDR1 LGHDT, CDR2 YNNKEL (reference sequence). The CDR3 totals 13 residues. Unmatched junction bases numbered 3, after V lost 4 bases and J lost 8 bases. The CDR3 bases are TGTGCCAGCAGCCCCCGGACTAGCGATGAGCAGTTCTTC. Its protein is CASSPRTSDEQFF.

This chain links TRBV15 with TRBJ1-6; 12 nucleotides align to TRBD1. After removal of 3 bases from V and 7 bases from J, the junction contained 7 bases not matched to a gene. This CDR3 spans 17 amino acids. Looked up from germline, CDR1 is LNHNV and CDR2 is YYDKDF (reference sequence). The CDR3 sequence is CATSSTGQGARNSPLHF. CDR3 DNA sequence: TGTGCCACCAGCAGTACGGGACAGGGGGCAAGGAATTCACCCCTCCACTTT.

The genes are TRBV14 and TRBJ2-5; D not certain. Trimming removed 2 bases at V and 3 bases at J, with 16 bases between. The V gene's germline CDR1 is SGHDN and CDR2 FVKESK. CDR3 size: 16 residues. CDR3 residues: CASSQSDFVYKETQYF. In DNA form, the CDR3 reads TGTGCCAGCAGCCAATCTGACTTCGTCTATAAAGAGACCCAGTACTTC.

This clonotype turned up a few times. The V gene is TRBV12-3 or TRBV12-4, the J gene TRBJ1-2; tentative D call: TRBD1 (5 bases). V was shortened by 10 bases and J by 2 bases, with 14 bases between the two germline ends. CDR3 length equals 13 residues. CDR3 coding DNA: TGTGCCACCTCATCGGGGGGGAACTATGGCTACACCTTC. Protein: CATSSGGNYGYTF.

The sample holds a few counts of this clonotype. The gene calls are TRBV24-1 and TRBJ2-1; no clear D gene. V was cut by 1 base and J by 7 bases, with 7 bases left in between. The CDR3 totals 13 residues. In germline, CDR1 is KGHDR, CDR2 SFDVKD. CDR3 DNA: TGTGCCACCAGTGATTTATCAGGTAATGAGCAGTTCTTC. Translating gives CATSDLSGNEQFF.

This sequence joins TRBV7-8 and TRBJ2-7; maybe TRBD1 (6 bases). This CDR3 spans 13 amino acids. Trimming removed 5 bases from V and 6 bases from J, with 14 bases in between. CDR1 SGHVS and CDR2 FQNEAQ come from the germline V gene. CDR3 loop: CASSQDTGSEQYV. CDR3 sequence (DNA): TGTGCCAGCAGCCAGGACACAGGGAGCGAGCAGTACGTC.

This chain connects TRBV5-1 to TRBJ2-5; 12 nucleotides match TRBD1. Trimming cost V 3 bases and J 7 bases; bases outside gene matches: 4. This CDR3 spans 14 amino acids. Germline values: CDR1 SGHRS, CDR2 YFSETQ. Here the CDR3 reads CASSWGQGAGTQYF. CDR3 nucleotides: TGCGCCAGCAGCTGGGGACAGGGGGCAGGGACCCAGTACTTC.

The V call is TRBV7-9, the J call TRBJ1-4, with 9 bases that match TRBD1. Germline trimming cut 7 bases from V and 8 bases from J; bases unmatched to any gene: 8. The CDR3 is 14 amino acids. Germline V CDR1 and CDR2: SEHNR, FQNEAQ (reference sequence). For the CDR3, the DNA is TGTGCCAGCACCAAACAGGGGGCGATCGAAAAACTGTTTTTT. This translates into CASTKQGAIEKLFF.

The J gene is TRBJ2-1, the V gene TRBV20-1, with a weak D call TRBD2 (6 bases). With 6 bases removed from V and 8 bases from J, the gap between germline ends came to 14 bases. This CDR3 has 12 amino acids. Per the germline V gene, CDR1 is DFQATT and CDR2 is SNEGSKA (reference sequence). The CDR3 here is CSAASVRDEQFF. The CDR3, as DNA: TGCAGTGCCGCTAGCGTTCGGGATGAGCAGTTCTTC.